This record looks at one T cell receptor beta chain sequence and its context. Its antigen remains unknown. The data are from a study of T cells expressing NK-cell markers. Study-wide context: There were seven HCMV-seropositive donors and one seronegative donor among the eight sequenced. Study-level points and caveats: Leadership of the CD3+CD56-NKG2C+ fraction also belonged to these clonotypes in a handful of donors.

With the 5' RACE reads reprocessed, TCRdb shows one record per CDR3 protein and no DNA. This sample contains over 350,000 distinct CDR3 sequences. The V gene's germline CDR1 is GTSNPN and CDR2 SVGIG (reference sequence). The CDR3 runs to 17 residues. The TCR originated in a woman aged 45 to 65 in good health. This chain connects TRBV30 to TRBJ2-1; TCRdb calls TRBD2, which cannot be checked without DNA. The specimen was blood T cells: a sorted CD56 or NKG2C T cell subset, CD4+ or CD8+ T cells, or bulk PBMC T cells (not recorded which). The CDR3 sequence: CAWSVYDLAGGFNEQFF.